Included here is one T cell receptor (beta chain) sequence, with context. These data are taken from a study of blood T cell repertoires in COVID-19. Background on the study: PBMCs, B-cell-depleted T cells, or T cells provided the cDNA or gDNA that made up the material.

The trim removed 6 bases at V and 9 bases at J, leaving 11 bases unmatched. The CDR3 is made up of 14 amino acids. The germline V gene encodes CDR1 MNHEY and CDR2 SVGEGT. Per the original data handling: Quantification of nucleated cells was approximated via reference gene primer amplification. Some clones are missing from TCRdb's copy, which holds only in-frame ones; the method was immunoSEQ multiplex PCR. V, J and clone size are those of that table, while D and trimming were read from the DNA. The repertoire consists of a few hundred thousand clones, with roughly 88% occurring once and the leading ten covering 9% to 15%.

V and J are TRBV6-2 or TRBV6-3 and TRBJ1-5; TRBD1 matches 7 bases. The receptor's source is an elderly man with acute or convalescent COVID-19. Sequenced input: peripheral blood. The DNA for the CDR3 is TGTGCCAGCAGCTCGGGACAGCCCCGTTCGCCCCAGCATTTT. Residues: CASSSGQPRSPQHF.